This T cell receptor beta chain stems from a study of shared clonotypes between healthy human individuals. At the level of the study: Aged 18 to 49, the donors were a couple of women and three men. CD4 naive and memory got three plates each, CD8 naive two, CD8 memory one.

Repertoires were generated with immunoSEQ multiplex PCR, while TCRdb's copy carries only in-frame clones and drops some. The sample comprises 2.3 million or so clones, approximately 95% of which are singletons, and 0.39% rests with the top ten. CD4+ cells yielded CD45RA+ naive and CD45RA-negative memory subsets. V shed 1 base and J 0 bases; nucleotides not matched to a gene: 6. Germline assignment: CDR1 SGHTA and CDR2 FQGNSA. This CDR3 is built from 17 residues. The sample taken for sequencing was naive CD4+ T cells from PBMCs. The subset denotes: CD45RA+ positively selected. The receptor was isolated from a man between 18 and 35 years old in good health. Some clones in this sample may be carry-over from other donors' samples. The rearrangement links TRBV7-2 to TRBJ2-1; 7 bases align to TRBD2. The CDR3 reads CASSLVLAASSYNEQFF. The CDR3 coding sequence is TGTGCCAGCAGCTTAGTGCTAGCGGCGAGCTCCTACAATGAGCAGTTCTTC.